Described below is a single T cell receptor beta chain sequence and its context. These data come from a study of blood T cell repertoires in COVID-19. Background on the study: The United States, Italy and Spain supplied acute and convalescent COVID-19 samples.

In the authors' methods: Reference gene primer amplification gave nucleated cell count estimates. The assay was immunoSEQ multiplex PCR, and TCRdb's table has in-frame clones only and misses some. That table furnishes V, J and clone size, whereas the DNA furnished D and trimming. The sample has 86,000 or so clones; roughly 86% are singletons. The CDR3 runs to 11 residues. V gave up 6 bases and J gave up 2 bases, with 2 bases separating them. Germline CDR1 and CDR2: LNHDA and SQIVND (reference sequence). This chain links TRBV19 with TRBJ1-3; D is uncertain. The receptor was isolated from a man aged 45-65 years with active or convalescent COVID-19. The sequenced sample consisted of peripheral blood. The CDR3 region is CASSTGNTIYF. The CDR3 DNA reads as TGTGCCAGTAGCACTGGAAACACCATATATTTT.